This T cell receptor (beta chain) emerged from a study of shared T cell receptors in the human thymus. V dropped 6 bases and J dropped 6 bases, with 23 bases sitting between them. CDR3 length equals 16 residues. From germline, CDR1 is MDHEN and CDR2 SYDVKM. TCRdb's table, derived via immunoSEQ multiplex PCR, lists solely in-frame clones and lacks some. The sample comprises 450,000 to 650,000 clones, approximately 78% of which are singletons, and approximately 0.013% rests with the top ten. These data also formed part of another study, on human thymus T cells. As that study records: Donor material was obtained from healthy Finnish infants undergoing corrective surgery for congenital heart defects. Thymic samples were excised during corrective heart operations. Thymic repertoires from unrelated individuals overlapped highly, related research reported.

The specimen was thymocytes. This clonotype was sampled from a boy under three years old with a congenital heart defect. The V call is TRBV28, the J call TRBJ1-1; TRBD1 might be the D (5 bases). The CDR3 DNA reads as TGTGCCAGCAGCAAAGGGTTGGGTGAGCGGGGGGCTGAAGCTTTCTTT. Its translation: CASSKGLGERGAEAFF. The full variable domain, completed using reference TRBV28 and TRBJ1-1, is DVKVTQSSRYLVKRTGEKVFLECVQDMDHENMFWYRQDPGLGLRLIYFSYDVKMKEKGDIPEGYSVSREKKERFSLILESASTNQTSMYLCASSKGLGERGAEAFFGQGTRLTVV.